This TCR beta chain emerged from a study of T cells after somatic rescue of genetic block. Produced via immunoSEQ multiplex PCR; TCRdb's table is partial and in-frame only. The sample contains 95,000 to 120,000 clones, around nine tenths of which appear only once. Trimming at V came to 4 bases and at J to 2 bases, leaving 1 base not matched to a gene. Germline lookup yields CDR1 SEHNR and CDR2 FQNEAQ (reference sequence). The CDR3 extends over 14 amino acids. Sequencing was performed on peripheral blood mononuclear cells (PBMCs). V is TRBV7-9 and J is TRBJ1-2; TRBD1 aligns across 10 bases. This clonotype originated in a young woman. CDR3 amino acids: CASSSTGGNYGYTF. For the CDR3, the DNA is TGTGCCAGCAGCTCGACAGGGGGCAACTATGGCTACACCTTC.